This TCR beta chain comes out of a study of cytomegalovirus exposure and HLA in healthy donors. As for the study in general: Early on, a data release was issued that held roughly 80 million unique TCRs from HLA-typed donors. Study results and limitations: An analysis was carried out later, and it reportedly showed fewer N-insertions in an Asian-associated ancestry cluster than the approximately 700-donor mean.

The primer mix had 60 Vbeta and 13 Jbeta primers. Data came from immunoSEQ multiplex PCR; TCRdb stores just in-frame clones and leaves some out. Altogether 150,000 to 200,000 clones are present, more than 75% being singletons, with the ten largest covering about 2.5%. CDR3 size: 15 residues. Unmatched junction bases numbered 15, after V lost 7 bases and J lost 8 bases. Per germline, CDR1 LGHNA and CDR2 YSLEER. With regard to this clone: What it binds is unknown.

This sequence originates from a woman aged 25 to 39 in good health and CMV-seropositive. Input material: PBMCs. The rearrangement joins TRBV4-3 to TRBJ1-2, with 8 bases matching TRBD1. The chain's CDR3 is CASKAGDRGAEGYTF. The CDR3 nucleotides read TGCGCCAGCAAGGCGGGAGACAGGGGCGCGGAGGGCTACACCTTC.